This T cell receptor beta chain was identified in a study of T cell responses to AZD1222 COVID-19 vaccine. Germline values: CDR1 SGHAT, CDR2 FQNNGV. This CDR3 has 15 amino acids. V was shortened by 5 bases and J by 2 bases, with 15 bases between the two germline ends. Using immunoSEQ multiplex PCR, the repertoire was profiled, and TCRdb retains in-frame clones only, with some absent. This table holds 130,000 to 150,000 clones, approximately 90% found once. The sequencing here drew on peripheral blood, taken 28 days after the second AZD1222 dose. The genes are TRBV11-2 and TRBJ1-2, with D hard to call. The source is an adult who received the AZD1222 COVID-19 vaccine. CDR3 loop: CASSPRANLNYGYTF. The CDR3, as DNA: TGTGCCAGCAGCCCCCGGGCCAATCTCAACTATGGCTACACCTTC.